One and the same sample provided the 22 T cell receptor beta chains below, sequenced in a study of blood T cell repertoires in COVID-19. Produced via immunoSEQ multiplex PCR; TCRdb's table is partial and in-frame only. The sample carries 200,000 to 250,000 clones, around 86% recorded once. The sequenced sample was PBMCs or T cells enriched from blood (not recorded which). Receptor source: a woman between 50 and 59 years old who had recovered from COVID-19.

The CDR3 DNA follows: TGTGCCAGCAGCTTAGGGGTGTCGACAATGGTCGCCAAAAACATTCAGTACTTC. This encodes CASSLGVSTMVAKNIQYF. The genes are TRBV7-9 and TRBJ2-4; D remains ambiguous. Germline V gives CDR1 SEHNR, CDR2 FQNEAQ (reference sequence). The CDR3 has 18 amino acids. V lost 1 base and J 1 base, leaving 17 bases between the germline ends.

V is TRBV15 and J is TRBJ1-4; D not certain. Looked up from germline, CDR1 is LNHNV and CDR2 is YYDKDF (reference sequence). V was shortened by 1 base and J by 8 bases, with 8 bases between the two germline ends. CDR3 length equals 13 residues. The CDR3 is CATSRAGEEKLFF. In nucleotides, the CDR3 is TGTGCCACCAGCAGAGCCGGGGAGGAAAAACTGTTTTTT.

The chain carries TRBV3-1 (or the pseudogene TRBV3-2) and TRBJ1-5; 10 bases are a match to TRBD1. V trimming: 1 base; J trimming: 2 bases; junction bases outside the gene matches: 11. The CDR3 covers 19 residues. The germline V gene encodes CDR1 LGHDT and CDR2 YNNKEL (reference sequence). This CDR3 reads CASSQGRTDRGIGNQPQHF. The CDR3 region has the DNA TGTGCCAGCAGCCAAGGGAGAACGGACAGGGGGATTGGCAATCAGCCCCAGCATTTT.

The V and J genes are TRBV23-1 and TRBJ2-5; D ambiguous. TRBV23-1 is an ORF; its function is uncertain. CDR3 length equals 10 residues. Trimming removed 9 bases from V and 5 bases from J, with 7 bases in between. The CDR3 protein is CASWRETQYF. The DNA for the CDR3 is TGCGCCAGTTGGCGGGAGACCCAGTACTTC.

The V call is TRBV30, the J call TRBJ1-6, with 7 bases aligning to TRBD1. CDR1 and CDR2 (germline): GTSNPN, SVGIG (reference sequence). The CDR3 sequence is 13 residues long. The junction had 6 bases not matched to a gene; V was cut back by 4 bases and J by 9 bases. The CDR3 DNA sequence: TGTGCCTGGACACAGGGGCCGGGTTCACCCCTCCACTTT. Its protein is CAWTQGPGSPLHF.

The V and J genes are TRBV10-3 and TRBJ1-2; no firm D call. Trimming cost V 4 bases and J 1 base, with 13 bases left between them. Germline CDR1 and CDR2: ENHRY and SYGVKD. This CDR3 comprises 15 residues. The CDR3 region is CAISAGPEGNYGYTF. The CDR3 DNA reads TGTGCCATCAGTGCCGGGCCTGAGGGTAACTATGGCTACACCTTC.

This clone showed up just once. The V gene is TRBV11-3, the J gene TRBJ2-1; 10 nucleotides agree with TRBD1. CDR3 size: 15 residues. Germline V lookup: CDR1 SGHNT, CDR2 YENEEA. Trimming took 5 bases from V and 6 from J; bases not matched to a gene: 7. The CDR3 coding sequence is TGTGCCAGCAGCCGACAGGGGGCGATTCCCAATGAGCAGTTCTTC. This gives the protein CASSRQGAIPNEQFF. Using reference TRBV11-3 and TRBJ2-1 for the parts outside the CDR3, the full variable domain is EAGVVQSPRYKIIEKKQPVAFWCNPISGHNTLYWYLQNLGQGPELLIRYENEEAVDDSQLPKDRFSAERLKGVDSTLKIQPAELGDSAVYLCASSRQGAIPNEQFFGPGTRLTVL.

The rearrangement links TRBV6-2 or TRBV6-3 to TRBJ1-5; D might be TRBD1 (6 bases). Germline CDR1 MNHEY, CDR2 SVGEGT. The CDR3 sequence is 19 residues long. V lost 6 bases and J 1 base, leaving 25 bases between the germline ends. The CDR3 here is CASSPRGGADRVSNQPQHF. The CDR3 DNA reads TGTGCCAGCAGCCCCCGGGGGGGGGCAGATCGGGTCAGCAATCAGCCCCAGCATTTT.

This clone has only one observation. V usage is TRBV4-1 and J usage is TRBJ2-7; 7 bases align to TRBD2. This CDR3 has 15 amino acids. V was pared by 0 bases and J by 4 bases, with 6 bases of the junction left unmatched. Germline V CDR1 and CDR2: MGHRA, YSYEKL. CDR3 region: CASSQDSSGYYEQYF. The CDR3 nucleotides read TGCGCCAGCAGCCAAGATTCTAGCGGCTATTACGAGCAGTACTTC.

In its sample, this clone was seen a few times. The chain couples TRBV20-1 to TRBJ1-5; unclear D gene. Germline V gives CDR1 DFQATT, CDR2 SNEGSKA (reference sequence). Trimming removed 3 bases from V and 4 bases from J, with 10 bases in between. CDR3 length equals 13 residues. The DNA for the CDR3 is TGCAGTGCTAGTTTGGGAGTAAATCAGCCCCAGCATTTT. Amino acids: CSASLGVNQPQHF.

J is TRBJ1-2 and V is TRBV30; 7 nucleotides match TRBD1. Germline CDR1 is GTSNPN and CDR2 is SVGIG (reference sequence). The CDR3 totals 13 residues. The trim removed 1 base at V and 6 bases at J, leaving 5 bases unmatched. The CDR3 loop is CAWSEGAGDGYTF. CDR3 in DNA: TGTGCCTGGAGTGAGGGGGCAGGGGATGGCTACACCTTC.

The chain has TRBV18 and TRBJ2-4; 9 nucleotides line up with TRBD2. The CDR3 covers 18 residues. After removal of 4 bases from V and 0 bases from J, the junction contained 10 bases not matched to a gene. The V gene's germline CDR1 is KGHSH and CDR2 LQKENI. The CDR3 DNA is TGTGCCAGCTCACGAGGGGGCGGGAGGGCCGAAGCCAAAAACATTCAGTACTTC. It specifies CASSRGGGRAEAKNIQYF.

This sequence joins TRBV10-3 and TRBJ2-3; D not resolved. Trimming stripped 5 bases from V and 5 bases from J, with 14 bases between. This CDR3 is 14 amino acids long. The germline gives CDR1 ENHRY, CDR2 SYGVKD. The CDR3 here is CAISLRGFGDTQYF. The DNA of the CDR3 is TGTGCCATCAGTTTGCGCGGCTTTGGAGATACGCAGTATTTT.

J is TRBJ2-2 and V is TRBV3-1 (or the pseudogene TRBV3-2), with 12 nucleotides matching TRBD2. J was trimmed by 5 bases and V by 3 bases; bases with no gene match: 1. The CDR3 totals 15 residues. From germline, CDR1 is LGHDT and CDR2 YNNKEL (reference sequence). Written as DNA, the CDR3 is TGTGCCAGCAGCCACCTAGCGGGAGGGACCGGGGAGCTGTTTTTT. Residues: CASSHLAGGTGELFF.

Only one count was recorded for this clone. This chain links TRBV27 with TRBJ2-3, with D hard to call. Trimming pared 5 bases from V and 1 base from J, leaving 4 bases between. The CDR3 is 12 amino acids. Per germline, CDR1 MNHEY and CDR2 SMNVEV (reference sequence). The chain's CDR3 is CASSLGTDTQYF. The CDR3 nucleotides read TGTGCCAGCAGTCTTGGCACAGATACGCAGTATTTT.

This clone has only one observation. This chain links TRBV10-3 with TRBJ2-2, with a weak D call TRBD1 (5 bases). This CDR3 has 14 amino acids. Germline V lookup: CDR1 ENHRY, CDR2 SYGVKD. The ends were cut back, 8 bases at V and 4 bases at J, with 14 bases in the middle. The CDR3 nucleotides read TGTGCCATCCTGGTTCAGGGCGGCACCGGGGAGCTGTTTTTT. Translation: CAILVQGGTGELFF.

The CDR3: CASSESRRQGGLPYSGNTIYF. The CDR3 bases are TGCGCCAGCAGTGAGTCGAGGAGACAGGGAGGTCTTCCTTACTCTGGAAACACCATATATTTT. The chain is built from TRBV10-1 and TRBJ1-3; TRBD1 aligns across 7 bases. Germline V CDR1 and CDR2: WNHNN, SYGVQD (reference sequence). The trim removed 0 bases at V and 0 bases at J, leaving 17 bases unmatched. CDR3 size: 21 residues.

This chain connects TRBV18 to TRBJ1-2, with D maybe TRBD1 (6 bases). From germline, CDR1 is KGHSH and CDR2 LQKENI. The CDR3 extends over 14 amino acids. Trimming took 0 bases from V and 3 from J, leaving 8 bases between them. The CDR3 DNA follows: TGTGCCAGCTCACCACCGCAGGGGTACTATGGCTACACCTTC. Amino acid sequence: CASSPPQGYYGYTF.

The chain combines TRBV14 with TRBJ2-5; TRBD1 aligns across 8 bases. Losses at the gene ends were 4 bases for V and 1 base for J; bases not matched to a gene: 8. This CDR3 contains 16 residues. Per germline, CDR1 SGHDN and CDR2 FVKESK. CDR3 coding DNA: TGTGCCAGCAGCCTCATTACGGACAGGGCCCAAGAGACCCAGTACTTC. It translates to CASSLITDRAQETQYF.

The chain recombines TRBV18 with TRBJ2-2; the match to TRBD1 covers 7 bases. V trimming: 4 bases; J trimming: 4 bases; junction bases outside the gene matches: 9. In germline, CDR1 is KGHSH, CDR2 LQKENI. The CDR3 is 16 residues long. In DNA, the CDR3 is TGTGCCAGCTCACAGGACAGGAGACGGGGCACCGGGGAGCTGTTTTTT. Protein product: CASSQDRRRGTGELFF.

The rearrangement joins TRBV28 to TRBJ1-2; D ambiguous. Trimming took off 11 bases at V and 0 bases at J, with 13 bases between the two ends. There are 13 residues in the CDR3. Germline-derived CDR1 and CDR2 are MDHEN and SYDVKM. The CDR3 nucleotides read TGTGCCGCGAGTTTCGGAGCTAACTATGGCTACACCTTC. Amino acids: CAASFGANYGYTF.

This chain joins TRBV7-2 and TRBJ2-3, with TRBD2 as a possible D gene (5 bases). Germline CDR1 is SGHTA and CDR2 is FQGNSA. Trimming left V 0 bases short and J 2 bases short, with 12 bases between. The CDR3 extends over 16 amino acids. CDR3 in amino acids: CASSLARPGSTDTQYF. CDR3 coding DNA: TGTGCCAGCAGCTTAGCCAGACCGGGATCCACAGATACGCAGTATTTT.